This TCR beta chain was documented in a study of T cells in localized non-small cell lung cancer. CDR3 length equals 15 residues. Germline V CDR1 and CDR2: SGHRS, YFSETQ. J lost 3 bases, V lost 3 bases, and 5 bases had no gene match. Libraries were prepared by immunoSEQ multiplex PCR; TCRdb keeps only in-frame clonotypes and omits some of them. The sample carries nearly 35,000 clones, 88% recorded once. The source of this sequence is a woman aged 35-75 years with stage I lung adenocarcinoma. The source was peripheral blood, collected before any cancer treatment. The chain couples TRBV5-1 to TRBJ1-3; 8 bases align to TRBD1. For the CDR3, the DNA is TGCGCCAGCAGCTCGGACAGGGCGGGTGGAAACACCATATATTTT. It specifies CASSSDRAGGNTIYF.